Listed here is a single T cell receptor beta chain. The CDR3 covers 16 residues. The trim removed 7 bases at V and 4 bases at J, leaving 13 bases unmatched. Per the germline V gene, CDR1 is SGHAT and CDR2 is FQNNGV. This record belongs to a study of shared clonotypes between healthy human individuals. Measured with immunoSEQ multiplex PCR; TCRdb has only the in-frame clones, and not every one. The top ten clones hold 0.13% of a sample with about 2 million clones, roughly 94% of them seen once. Donors, healthy HIV-negative adults, lacked recent acute infections or vaccinations. This clonotype was obtained from a man aged 18 to 35 in good health. Sequencing was done on a sample of naive CD4+ T cells sorted from blood. Subset described: CD45RA+ positively selected. This chain uses TRBV11-2 with TRBJ2-7; 10 bases align to TRBD2. The CDR3 region has the DNA TGTGCCAGCATCTGGCAAAGCGGGAGGGCCACATACGAGCAGTACTTC. Translated, it gives CASIWQSGRATYEQYF.